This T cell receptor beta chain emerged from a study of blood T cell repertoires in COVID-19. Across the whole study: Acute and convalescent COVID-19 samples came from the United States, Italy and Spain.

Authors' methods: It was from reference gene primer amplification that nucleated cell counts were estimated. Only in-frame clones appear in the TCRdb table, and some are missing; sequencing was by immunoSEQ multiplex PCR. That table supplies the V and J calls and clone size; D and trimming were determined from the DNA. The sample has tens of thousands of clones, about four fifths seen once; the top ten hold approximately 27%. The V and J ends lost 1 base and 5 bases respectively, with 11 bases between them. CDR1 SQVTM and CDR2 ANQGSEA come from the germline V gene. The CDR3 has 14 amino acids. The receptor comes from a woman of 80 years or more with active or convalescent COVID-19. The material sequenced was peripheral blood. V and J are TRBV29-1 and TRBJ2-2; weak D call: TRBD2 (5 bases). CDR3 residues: CSVEGTRRTGELFF. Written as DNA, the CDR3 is TGCAGCGTTGAAGGGACCAGGAGGACCGGGGAGCTGTTTTTT.